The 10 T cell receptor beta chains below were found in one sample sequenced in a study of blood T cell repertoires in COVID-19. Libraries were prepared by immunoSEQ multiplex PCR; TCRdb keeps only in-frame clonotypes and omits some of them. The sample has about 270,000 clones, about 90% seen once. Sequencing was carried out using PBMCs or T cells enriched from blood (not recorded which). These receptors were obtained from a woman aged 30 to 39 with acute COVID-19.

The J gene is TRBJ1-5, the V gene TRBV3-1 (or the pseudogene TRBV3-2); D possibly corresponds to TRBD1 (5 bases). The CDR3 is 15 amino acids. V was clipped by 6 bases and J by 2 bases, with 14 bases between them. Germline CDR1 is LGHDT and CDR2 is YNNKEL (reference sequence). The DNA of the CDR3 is TGTGCCAGCAGTGAATCAGGAGGGGGCAATCAGCCCCAGCATTTT. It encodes CASSESGGGNQPQHF.

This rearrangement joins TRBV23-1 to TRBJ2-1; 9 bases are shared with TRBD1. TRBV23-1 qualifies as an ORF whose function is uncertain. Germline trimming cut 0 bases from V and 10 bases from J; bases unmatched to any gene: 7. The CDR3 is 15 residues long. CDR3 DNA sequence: TGCGCCAGCAGTCAATCGCCGGGACAGGGCATCGAGCAGTTCTTC. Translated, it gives CASSQSPGQGIEQFF.

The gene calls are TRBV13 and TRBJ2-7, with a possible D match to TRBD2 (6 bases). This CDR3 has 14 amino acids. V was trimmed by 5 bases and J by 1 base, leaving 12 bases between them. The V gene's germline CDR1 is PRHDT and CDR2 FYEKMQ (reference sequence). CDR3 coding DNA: TGTGCCAGCAGCCTAGAGGGACTGTCCTACGAGCAGTACTTC. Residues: CASSLEGLSYEQYF.

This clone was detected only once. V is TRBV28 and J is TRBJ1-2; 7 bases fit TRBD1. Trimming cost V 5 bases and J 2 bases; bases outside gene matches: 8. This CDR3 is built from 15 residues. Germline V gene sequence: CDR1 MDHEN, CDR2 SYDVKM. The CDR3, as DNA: TGTGCCAGCAGTACGACAGGGACCTTCAACTATGGCTACACCTTC. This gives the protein CASSTTGTFNYGYTF.

In DNA form, the CDR3 reads TGCGCCAGCAGCCAAATGACAGGGGTCTCTGAAGCTTTCTTT. Amino acid sequence: CASSQMTGVSEAFF. The chain is built from TRBV4-1 and TRBJ1-1; 8 bases map to TRBD1. The J segment lost 6 bases and the V segment lost 2 bases, leaving 5 bases of the junction unmatched. Germline lookup yields CDR1 MGHRA and CDR2 YSYEKL. This CDR3 has 14 residues.

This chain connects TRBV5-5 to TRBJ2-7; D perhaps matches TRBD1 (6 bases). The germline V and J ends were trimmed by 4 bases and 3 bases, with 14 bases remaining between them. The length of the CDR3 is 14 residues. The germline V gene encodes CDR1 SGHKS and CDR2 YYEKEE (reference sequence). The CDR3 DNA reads TGTGCCAGCAGCAGCAGGGACAACGTCTACGAGCAGTACTTC. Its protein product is CASSSRDNVYEQYF.

CDR3 sequence reads: CATSETTGGVQPQHF. In DNA, the CDR3 is TGTGCCACCAGTGAGACGACAGGGGGCGTTCAGCCCCAGCATTTT. The chain has TRBV24-1 and TRBJ1-5; 10 bases match TRBD1. This CDR3 comprises 15 residues. The trim removed 4 bases at V and 6 bases at J, leaving 5 bases unmatched. Germline V CDR1 and CDR2: KGHDR, SFDVKD.

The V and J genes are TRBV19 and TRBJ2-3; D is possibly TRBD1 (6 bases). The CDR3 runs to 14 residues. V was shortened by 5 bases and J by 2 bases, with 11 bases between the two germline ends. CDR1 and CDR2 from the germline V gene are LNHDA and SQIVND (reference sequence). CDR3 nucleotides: TGTGCCAGTAGTTTGGACAGATTCACAGATACGCAGTATTTT. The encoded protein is CASSLDRFTDTQYF.

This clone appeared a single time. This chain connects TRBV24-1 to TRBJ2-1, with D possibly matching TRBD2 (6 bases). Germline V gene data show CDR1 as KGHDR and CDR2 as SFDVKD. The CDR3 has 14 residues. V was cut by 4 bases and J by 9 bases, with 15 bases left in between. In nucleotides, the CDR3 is TGTGCCACCAGTGAGCCGTCTAGAGCGGGTGAGCAGTTCTTC. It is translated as CATSEPSRAGEQFF.

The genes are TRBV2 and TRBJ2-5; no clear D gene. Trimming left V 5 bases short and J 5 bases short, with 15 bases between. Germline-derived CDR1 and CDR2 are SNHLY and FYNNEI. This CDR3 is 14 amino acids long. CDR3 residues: CASSPAGSHETQYF. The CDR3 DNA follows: TGTGCCAGCAGTCCGGCAGGTTCTCATGAGACCCAGTACTTC.